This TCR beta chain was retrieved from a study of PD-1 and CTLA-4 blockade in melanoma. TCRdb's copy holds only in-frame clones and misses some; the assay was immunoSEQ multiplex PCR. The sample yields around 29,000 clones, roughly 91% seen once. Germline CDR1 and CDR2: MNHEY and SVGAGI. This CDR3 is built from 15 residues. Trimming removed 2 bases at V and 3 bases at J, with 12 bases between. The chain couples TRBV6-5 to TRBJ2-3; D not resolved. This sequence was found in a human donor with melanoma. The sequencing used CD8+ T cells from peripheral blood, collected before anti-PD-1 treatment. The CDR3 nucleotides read TGTGCCAGCAGTTACGGCTCCGGAATAACAGATACGCAGTATTTT. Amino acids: CASSYGSGITDTQYF.